This TCR beta chain was identified in a study of cytomegalovirus exposure and HLA in healthy donors. This clone was detected a few times. The primer mix had 60 Vbeta and 13 Jbeta primers. Original analysis: The count from a later analysis was tens of millions of unique TCR beta chains, approximately 9.9 million of them shared. The repertoire was sequenced with immunoSEQ multiplex PCR; TCRdb's copy has only in-frame clones and lacks some. V and J calls and clone size are copied from that table; D and trimming were computed from the DNA. The sample has some 200,000 clones, roughly 80% seen once. The receptor's source is a female donor in good health and CMV-seronegative. Material for sequencing was PBMCs.

CDR3 in amino acids: CASSPPKPTFGGTEAFF. The CDR3 bases are TGTGCCAGCTCACCACCGAAACCTACATTCGGGGGCACTGAAGCTTTCTTT. The chain joins TRBV18 to TRBJ1-1; weak D call: TRBD1 (5 bases). V shed 0 bases and J shed 4 bases, with 18 bases lying between them. The CDR3 spans 17 residues. The germline V gene has CDR1 KGHSH and CDR2 LQKENI. Full variable domain (missing parts from reference TRBV18 and TRBJ1-1): NAGVMQNPRHLVRRRGQEARLRCSPMKGHSHVYWYRQLPEEGLKFMVYLQKENIIDESGMPKERFSAEFPKEGPSILRIQQVVRGDSAAYFCASSPPKPTFGGTEAFFGQGTRLTVV.